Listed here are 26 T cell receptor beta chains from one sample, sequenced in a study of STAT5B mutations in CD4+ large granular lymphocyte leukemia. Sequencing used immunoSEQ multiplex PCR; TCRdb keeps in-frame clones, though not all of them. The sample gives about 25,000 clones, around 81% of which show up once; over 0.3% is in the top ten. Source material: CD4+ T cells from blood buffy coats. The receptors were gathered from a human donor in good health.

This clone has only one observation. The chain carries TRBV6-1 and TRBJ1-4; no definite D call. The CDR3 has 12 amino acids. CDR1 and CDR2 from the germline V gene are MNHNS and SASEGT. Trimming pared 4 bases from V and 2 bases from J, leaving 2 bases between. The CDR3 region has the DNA TGTGCCAGCAGTGGTACTAATGAAAAACTGTTTTTT. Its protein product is CASSGTNEKLFF.

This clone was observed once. CDR3 sequence: CAIALMGSSGNTIYF. In DNA form, the CDR3 reads TGTGCCATCGCCTTAATGGGAAGCTCTGGAAACACCATATATTTT. The chain joins TRBV10-3 to TRBJ1-3; no firm D call. The CDR3 sequence is 15 residues long. Trimming cost V 8 bases and J 0 bases, with 14 bases left between them. Germline CDR1 reads ENHRY; CDR2 reads SYGVKD.

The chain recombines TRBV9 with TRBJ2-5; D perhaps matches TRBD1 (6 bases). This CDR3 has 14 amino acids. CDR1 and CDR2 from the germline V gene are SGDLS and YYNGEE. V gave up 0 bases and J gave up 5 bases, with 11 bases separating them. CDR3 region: CASSVGGPVETQYF. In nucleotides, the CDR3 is TGTGCCAGCAGCGTAGGGGGGCCCGTGGAGACCCAGTACTTC. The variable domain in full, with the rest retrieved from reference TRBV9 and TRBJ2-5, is DSGVTQTPKHLITATGQRVTLRCSPRSGDLSVYWYQQSLDQGLQFLIQYYNGEERAKGNILERFSAQQFPDLHSELNLSSLELGDSALYFCASSVGGPVETQYFGPGTRLLVL.

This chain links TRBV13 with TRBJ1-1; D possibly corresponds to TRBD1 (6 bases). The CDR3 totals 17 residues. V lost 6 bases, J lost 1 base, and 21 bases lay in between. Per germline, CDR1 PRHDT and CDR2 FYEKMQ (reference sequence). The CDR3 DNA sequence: TGTGCCAGCAGATTTATGACAGGAACTATTCGGAACACTGAAGCTTTCTTT. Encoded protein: CASRFMTGTIRNTEAFF. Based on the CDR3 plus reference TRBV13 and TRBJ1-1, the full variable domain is AAGVIQSPRHLIKEKRETATLKCYPIPRHDTVYWYQQGPGQDPQFLISFYEKMQSDKGSIPDRFSAQQFSDYHSELNMSSLELGDSALYFCASRFMTGTIRNTEAFFGQGTRLTVV.

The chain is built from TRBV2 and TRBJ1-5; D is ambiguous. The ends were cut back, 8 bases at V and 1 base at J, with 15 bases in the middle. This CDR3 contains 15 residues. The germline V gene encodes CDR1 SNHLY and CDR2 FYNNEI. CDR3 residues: CASRRYPGSNQPQHF. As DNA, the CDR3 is TGTGCCAGCCGGCGATATCCCGGGAGCAATCAGCCCCAGCATTTT.

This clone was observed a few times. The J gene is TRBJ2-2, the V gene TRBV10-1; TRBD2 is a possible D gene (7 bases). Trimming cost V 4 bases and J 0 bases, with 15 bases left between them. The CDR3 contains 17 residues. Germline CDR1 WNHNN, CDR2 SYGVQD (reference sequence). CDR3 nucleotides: TGCGCCAGCAGTGGGGCTCGGGGGGCTACGAACACCGGGGAGCTGTTTTTT. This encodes CASSGARGATNTGELFF.

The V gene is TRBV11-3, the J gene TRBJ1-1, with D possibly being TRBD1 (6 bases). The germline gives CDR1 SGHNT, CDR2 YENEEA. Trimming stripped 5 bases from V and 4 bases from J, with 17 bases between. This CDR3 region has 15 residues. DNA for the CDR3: TGTGCCAGCAGCAGCTTAGGCAGGGGTGCCACTGAAGCTTTCTTT. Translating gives CASSSLGRGATEAFF.

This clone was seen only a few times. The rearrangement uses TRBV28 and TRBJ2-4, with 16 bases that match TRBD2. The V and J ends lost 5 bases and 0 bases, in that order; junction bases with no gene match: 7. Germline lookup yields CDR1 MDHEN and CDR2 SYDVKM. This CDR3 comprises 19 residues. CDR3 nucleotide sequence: TGTGCCAGCAGTCCCCCGGGACTAGCGGGAGGGAGAGCCAAAAACATTCAGTACTTC. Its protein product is CASSPPGLAGGRAKNIQYF.

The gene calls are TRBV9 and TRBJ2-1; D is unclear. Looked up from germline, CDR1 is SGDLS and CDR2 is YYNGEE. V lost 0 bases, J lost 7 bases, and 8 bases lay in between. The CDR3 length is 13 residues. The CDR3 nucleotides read TGTGCCAGCAGCGTAGATGCGGTGAATGAGCAGTTCTTC. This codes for CASSVDAVNEQFF.

The CDR3 coding sequence is TGTGCCAGCACGAGCGGTCCGAACACCGGGGAGCTGTTTTTT. Protein: CASTSGPNTGELFF. The rearrangement uses TRBV7-3 and TRBJ2-2; TRBD2 is a possible D gene (5 bases). CDR1 is SGHTA and CDR2 is FQGTGA in the germline V gene. This CDR3 is built from 14 residues. Trimming stripped 7 bases from V and 0 bases from J, with 9 bases between.

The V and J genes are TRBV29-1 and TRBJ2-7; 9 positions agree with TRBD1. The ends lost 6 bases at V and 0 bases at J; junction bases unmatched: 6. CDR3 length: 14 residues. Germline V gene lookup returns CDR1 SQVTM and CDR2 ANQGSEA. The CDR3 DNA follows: TGCAGCGTCCGTGGGACAGGGAGCTCCTACGAGCAGTACTTC. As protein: CSVRGTGSSYEQYF.

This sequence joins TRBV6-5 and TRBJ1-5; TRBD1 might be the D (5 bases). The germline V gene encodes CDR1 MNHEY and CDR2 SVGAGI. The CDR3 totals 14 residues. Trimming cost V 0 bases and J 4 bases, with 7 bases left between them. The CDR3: CASSYSQGNQPQHF. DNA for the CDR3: TGTGCCAGCAGTTACTCCCAGGGTAATCAGCCCCAGCATTTT.

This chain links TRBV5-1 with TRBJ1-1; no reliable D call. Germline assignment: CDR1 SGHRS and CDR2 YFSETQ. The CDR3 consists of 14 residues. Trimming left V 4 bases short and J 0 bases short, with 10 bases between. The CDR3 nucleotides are TGCGCCAGCAGCCCCGGGTCGATGAACACTGAAGCTTTCTTT. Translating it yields CASSPGSMNTEAFF.

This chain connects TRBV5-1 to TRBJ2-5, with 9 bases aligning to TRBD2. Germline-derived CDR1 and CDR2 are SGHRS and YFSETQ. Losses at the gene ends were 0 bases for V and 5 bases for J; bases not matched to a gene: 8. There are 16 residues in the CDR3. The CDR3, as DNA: TGCGCCAGCAGCTTGGGAGGTAGCGGGGGACGGGAGACCCAGTACTTC. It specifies CASSLGGSGGRETQYF.

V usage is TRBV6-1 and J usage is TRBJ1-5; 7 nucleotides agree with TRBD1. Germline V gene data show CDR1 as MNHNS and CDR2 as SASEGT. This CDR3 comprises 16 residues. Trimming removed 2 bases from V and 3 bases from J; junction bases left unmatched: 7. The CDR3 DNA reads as TGTGCCAGCAGTGAATGGGACAGCTCTTCCAATCAGCCCCAGCATTTT. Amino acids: CASSEWDSSSNQPQHF.

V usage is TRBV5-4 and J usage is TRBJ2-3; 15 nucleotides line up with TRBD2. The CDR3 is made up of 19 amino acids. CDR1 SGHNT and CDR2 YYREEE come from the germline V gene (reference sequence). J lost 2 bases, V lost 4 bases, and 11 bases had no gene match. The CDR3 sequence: CASSPRGLAGGPNTDTQYF. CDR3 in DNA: TGTGCCAGCAGCCCTAGGGGACTAGCGGGGGGACCCAACACAGATACGCAGTATTTT.

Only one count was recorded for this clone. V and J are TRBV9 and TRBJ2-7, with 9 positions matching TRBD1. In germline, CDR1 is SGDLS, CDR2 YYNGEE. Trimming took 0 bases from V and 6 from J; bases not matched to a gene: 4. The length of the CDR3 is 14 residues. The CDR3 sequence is CASSVADRGFEQYF. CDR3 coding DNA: TGTGCCAGCAGCGTAGCTGACAGGGGGTTCGAGCAGTACTTC. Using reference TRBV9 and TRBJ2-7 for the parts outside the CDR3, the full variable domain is DSGVTQTPKHLITATGQRVTLRCSPRSGDLSVYWYQQSLDQGLQFLIQYYNGEERAKGNILERFSAQQFPDLHSELNLSSLELGDSALYFCASSVADRGFEQYFGPGTRLTVT.

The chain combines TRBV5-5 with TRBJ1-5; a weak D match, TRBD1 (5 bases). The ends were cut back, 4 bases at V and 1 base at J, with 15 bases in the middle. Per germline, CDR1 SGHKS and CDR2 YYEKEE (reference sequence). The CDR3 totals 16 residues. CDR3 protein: CASSPLSGRSNQPQHF. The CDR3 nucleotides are TGTGCCAGCAGCCCCCTTTCGGGGCGAAGCAATCAGCCCCAGCATTTT.

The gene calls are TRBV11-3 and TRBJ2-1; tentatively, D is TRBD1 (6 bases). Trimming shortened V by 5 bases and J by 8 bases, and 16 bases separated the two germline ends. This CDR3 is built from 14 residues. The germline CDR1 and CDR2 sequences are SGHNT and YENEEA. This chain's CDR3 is CASSPGPRGHEQFF. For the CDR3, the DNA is TGTGCCAGCAGCCCCGGGCCCAGGGGCCATGAGCAGTTCTTC.

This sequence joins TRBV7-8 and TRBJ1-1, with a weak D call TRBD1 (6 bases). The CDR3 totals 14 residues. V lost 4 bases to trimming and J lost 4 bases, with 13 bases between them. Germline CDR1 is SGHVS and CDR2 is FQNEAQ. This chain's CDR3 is CASSSSGGATEAFF. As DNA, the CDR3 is TGTGCCAGCAGCTCCTCGGGGGGGGCCACTGAAGCTTTCTTT.

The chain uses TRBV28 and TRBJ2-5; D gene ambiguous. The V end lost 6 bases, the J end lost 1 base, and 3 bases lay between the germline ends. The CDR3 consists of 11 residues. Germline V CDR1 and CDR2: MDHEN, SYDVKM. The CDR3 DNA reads TGTGCCAGCAGCTCCCAAGAGACCCAGTACTTC. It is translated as CASSSQETQYF.

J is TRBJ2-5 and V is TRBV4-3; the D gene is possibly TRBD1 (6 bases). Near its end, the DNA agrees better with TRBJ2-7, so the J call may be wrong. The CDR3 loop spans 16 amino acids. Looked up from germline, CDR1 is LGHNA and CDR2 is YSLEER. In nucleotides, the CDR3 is TGCGCCAGCAGCCAAGGTCCAGCGGACAGCTCCTACGAGCAGTACTTC. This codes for CASSQGPADSSYEQYF.

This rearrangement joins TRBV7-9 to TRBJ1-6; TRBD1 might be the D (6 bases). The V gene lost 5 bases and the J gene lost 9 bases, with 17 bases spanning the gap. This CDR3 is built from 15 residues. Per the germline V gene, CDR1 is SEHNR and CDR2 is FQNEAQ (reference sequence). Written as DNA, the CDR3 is TGTGCCAGCAGCCCTCGGGGGGGGCTGGGTTCACCCCTCCACTTT. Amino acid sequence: CASSPRGGLGSPLHF.

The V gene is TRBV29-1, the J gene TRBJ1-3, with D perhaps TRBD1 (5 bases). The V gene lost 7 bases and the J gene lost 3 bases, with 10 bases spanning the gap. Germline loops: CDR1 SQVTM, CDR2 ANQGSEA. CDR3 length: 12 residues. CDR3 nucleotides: TGCAGCGCCCGGGACGGTGGAAACACCATATATTTT. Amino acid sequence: CSARDGGNTIYF.

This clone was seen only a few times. The CDR3 DNA follows: TGCAGCGGTGGACGGGGCACCGGGGAGCTGTTTTTT. Translating it yields CSGGRGTGELFF. The gene calls are TRBV29-1 and TRBJ2-2; perhaps TRBD2 as D (5 bases). Germline V lookup: CDR1 SQVTM, CDR2 ANQGSEA. The germline V and J ends were trimmed by 7 bases and 4 bases, with 10 bases remaining between them. CDR3 length equals 12 residues.

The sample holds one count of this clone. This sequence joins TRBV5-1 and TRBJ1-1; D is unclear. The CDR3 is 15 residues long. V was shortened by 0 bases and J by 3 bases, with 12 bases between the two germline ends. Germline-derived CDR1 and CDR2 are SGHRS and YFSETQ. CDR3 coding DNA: TGCGCCAGCAGCTTGGAGGGTAGAGAGTACACTGAAGCTTTCTTT. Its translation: CASSLEGREYTEAFF.